This is a list of T cell receptor beta chains from one sample in a study of identical twins' blood T cells. TCRdb fed the 5' RACE reads into MiXCR, producing one record per CDR3 protein. The table lists 350,000 to 400,000 distinct CDR3 sequences, over 25% of them singletons. Sequenced material: PBMCs. Receptors originate from a woman aged 18 to 55 in good health. Each CDR3 is given with its conserved first and last residue. D genes are given only for firm matches. Rows may omit the clone size; those that give it use once, few, many or a size class.

V: TRBV9
D: -
J: TRBJ2-7
size: few
CDR3: CASSVVGGSSYEQYF
DNA: TGTGCCAGCAGCGTAGTTGGGGGAAGCTCCTACGAGCAGTACTTC

V: TRBV15
D: -
J: TRBJ1-1
size: many
CDR3: CATSREKGQNTEAFF
DNA: TGTGCCACCAGCAGAGAAAAGGGGCAGAACACTGAAGCTTTCTTT

V: TRBV6-1
D: -
J: TRBJ2-4
size: -
CDR3: CASSPAGAKNIQYF
DNA: TGTGCCAGCAGTCCGGCTGGAGCCAAAAACATTCAGTACTTC

V: TRBV3-1
D: -
J: TRBJ2-1
size: many
CDR3: CASSQVDGTLYNEQFF
DNA: TGTGCCAGCAGCCAAGTAGACGGGACTCTATACAATGAGCAGTTCTTC

V: TRBV11-2
D: -
J: TRBJ1-2
size: many
CDR3: CASSSLWRGQYGYTF
DNA: TGTGCCAGCAGCTCCCTGTGGCGCGGCCAGTATGGCTACACCTTC

V: TRBV19
D: -
J: TRBJ2-1
size: -
CDR3: CASSMTQHTYNEQFF
DNA: TGTGCCAGTAGTATGACTCAGCACACCTACAATGAGCAGTTCTTC

V: TRBV3-1
D: -
J: TRBJ1-1
size: few
CDR3: CASSQVGRNTEAFF
DNA: TGTGCCAGCAGCCAGGTGGGGAGGAACACTGAAGCTTTCTTT

V: TRBV19
D: -
J: TRBJ1-3
size: -
CDR3: CASSADHGNTIYF
DNA: TGTGCCAGTAGTGCGGATCATGGAAACACCATATATTTT

V: TRBV12-3/TRBV12-4
D: -
J: TRBJ1-1
size: -
CDR3: CASSFSFSRGTEAFF
DNA: TGTGCCAGCAGTTTTTCGTTCAGTCGGGGGACCGAAGCTTTCTTT

V: TRBV5-4
D: -
J: TRBJ1-2
size: many
CDR3: CASSLSATARNYGYTF
DNA: TGTGCCAGCAGCTTGTCTGCGACAGCGAGAAACTATGGCTACACCTTC

V: TRBV10-3
D: -
J: TRBJ2-2
size: few
CDR3: CAISEGSSTGELFF
DNA: TGTGCCATCAGTGAGGGTTCGAGCACCGGGGAGCTGTTTTTT

V: TRBV19
D: -
J: TRBJ2-2
size: many
CDR3: CASGQQFTGELFF
DNA: TGTGCCAGTGGACAGCAATTTACCGGGGAGCTGTTTTTT

V: TRBV4-3
D: -
J: TRBJ2-5
size: -
CDR3: CASSPWGRGQETQYF
DNA: TGCGCCAGCAGCCCGTGGGGTAGGGGACAAGAGACCCAGTACTTC

V: TRBV6-2/TRBV6-3
D: TRBD2
J: TRBJ2-2
size: -
CDR3: CASSSIFGGELFF
DNA: TGTGCCAGCAGTTCTATCTTTGGGGGGGAACTGTTTTTT

V: TRBV20-1
D: -
J: TRBJ1-5
size: -
CDR3: CSAAGGGSNQPQHF
DNA: TGCAGTGCTGCGGGGGGCGGGAGCAATCAGCCCCAGCATTTT

V: TRBV5-1
D: -
J: TRBJ1-1
size: -
CDR3: CASSLDLAGLPEAFF
DNA: TGCGCCAGCAGCTTGGACTTGGCAGGGTTGCCAGAAGCTTTCTTT

V: TRBV13
D: TRBD1
J: TRBJ1-1
size: many
CDR3: CASRQGAFNTEAFF
DNA: TGTGCCAGCAGACAGGGGGCCTTTAACACTGAAGCTTTCTTT